Below, 32 T cell receptor beta chains from the same sample are listed, as sequenced in a study of graft-versus-host responses after intestinal transplantation. Their antigen targets remain unknown. Profiled with immunoSEQ multiplex PCR; TCRdb holds only in-frame clones, not every one. The sample shows approximately 89,000 clones, about 93% of them seen only once. This material consisted of unstimulated CD8+ T cells sorted from spleen or lymph node cells, taken before transplant. The receptor source for this set is a human donor who was the organ donor for an intestinal transplant.

J is TRBJ2-3 and V is TRBV9, with D tentatively TRBD2 (5 bases). Germline assignment: CDR1 SGDLS and CDR2 YYNGEE. V shed 3 bases and J shed 4 bases, with 6 bases lying between them. The CDR3 spans 12 residues. This chain's CDR3 is CASSGESDTQYF. The CDR3, as DNA: TGTGCCAGCAGCGGGGAGTCAGATACGCAGTATTTT.

The chain joins TRBV5-1 to TRBJ2-7; unclear D gene. The CDR3 loop spans 12 amino acids. V was clipped by 1 base and J by 2 bases, with 4 bases between them. The germline gives CDR1 SGHRS, CDR2 YFSETQ. The CDR3 DNA follows: TGCGCCAGCAGCTTGACTACCTACGAGCAGTACTTC. It yields the protein CASSLTTYEQYF.

This clone was counted between two and nine times. The CDR3 region has the DNA TGTGCCAGCTACGGAAGGGGTAATTCACCCCTCCACTTT. Translating it yields CASYGRGNSPLHF. This chain joins TRBV2 and TRBJ1-6; a possible D gene is TRBD1 (5 bases). The germline V and J ends were trimmed by 8 bases and 6 bases, with 11 bases remaining between them. This CDR3 is 13 amino acids long. Per germline, CDR1 SNHLY and CDR2 FYNNEI.

The chain joins TRBV7-9 to TRBJ2-7; a weak D match, TRBD2 (6 bases). Germline V gene data show CDR1 as SEHNR and CDR2 as FQNEAQ (reference sequence). V gave up 4 bases and J gave up 3 bases, with 16 bases separating them. The CDR3 length is 15 residues. CDR3 residues: CASSSFGRDLYEQYF. CDR3 bases: TGTGCCAGCAGCTCCTTTGGGCGGGACCTCTACGAGCAGTACTTC.

The CDR3 sequence: CASTSGFASGNTIYF. CDR3 coding DNA: TGTGCCAGCACTTCGGGGTTTGCCTCTGGAAACACCATATATTTT. The chain carries TRBV2 and TRBJ1-3; D remains ambiguous. The CDR3 totals 15 residues. V was cut by 7 bases and J by 0 bases, with 13 bases left in between. Germline CDR1 is SNHLY and CDR2 is FYNNEI.

The rearrangement joins TRBV6-5 to TRBJ2-7, with 10 bases that match TRBD1. CDR3 length equals 14 residues. V lost 4 bases, J lost 3 bases, and 3 bases stayed unmatched. Germline loops: CDR1 MNHEY, CDR2 SVGAGI. CDR3 sequence reads: CASSFGTGDYEQYF. The CDR3 DNA reads as TGTGCCAGCAGTTTTGGGACAGGGGACTACGAGCAGTACTTC.

DNA of the CDR3: TGTGCCAGCAGCGGAAGTGGACTAGCGGCCGACAATGAGCAGTTCTTC. It yields the protein CASSGSGLAADNEQFF. The rearrangement uses TRBV9 and TRBJ2-1, with TRBD2 identical over 10 bases. CDR3 length: 16 amino acids. Germline V gene data show CDR1 as SGDLS and CDR2 as YYNGEE. V lost 3 bases to trimming and J lost 5 bases; unmatched junction nucleotides: 8.

The chain couples TRBV6-1 to TRBJ1-5; 7 bases fit TRBD1. The ends lost 1 base at V and 4 bases at J; junction bases unmatched: 16. Germline V CDR1 and CDR2: MNHNS, SASEGT. The CDR3 is 19 amino acids. As DNA, the CDR3 is TGTGCCAGCAGTGAAGAATACATTTTGACAGGGTCTGGGAATCAGCCCCAGCATTTT. Its protein product is CASSEEYILTGSGNQPQHF.

This chain uses TRBV9 with TRBJ2-7; TRBD1 matches 9 bases. V shed 3 bases and J 3 bases; nucleotides not matched to a gene: 4. This CDR3 spans 14 amino acids. In germline, CDR1 is SGDLS, CDR2 YYNGEE. The CDR3 DNA reads as TGTGCCAGCAGCGAGGGGACAGGGATCTACGAGCAGTACTTC. Encoded protein: CASSEGTGIYEQYF.

The chain recombines TRBV14 with TRBJ2-3, with TRBD1 as a possible D gene (6 bases). Germline CDR1 and CDR2: SGHDN and FVKESK. V shed 5 bases and J shed 2 bases, with 14 bases lying between them. This CDR3 spans 15 amino acids. The DNA for the CDR3 is TGTGCCAGCAGCGGGGGCGATAGCCTCACAGATACGCAGTATTTT. Translating gives CASSGGDSLTDTQYF.

V gene TRBV9 combines with J gene TRBJ2-3; 10 nucleotides align to TRBD2. CDR1 and CDR2 (germline): SGDLS, YYNGEE. J was trimmed by 4 bases and V by 0 bases; bases with no gene match: 2. The CDR3 length is 15 residues. CDR3 sequence reads: CASSVASGGADTQYF. The CDR3, as DNA: TGTGCCAGCAGCGTAGCGAGCGGGGGGGCAGATACGCAGTATTTT.

The rearrangement links TRBV27 to TRBJ2-1; tentative D call: TRBD2 (5 bases). The V gene's germline CDR1 is MNHEY and CDR2 SMNVEV (reference sequence). V lost 2 bases to trimming and J lost 9 bases, with 8 bases between them. The CDR3 is 12 residues long. CDR3 nucleotide sequence: TGTGCCAGCAGTTTAGGGGAGACTGAGCAGTTCTTC. It codes for CASSLGETEQFF.

Concerning this clone: Other nucleotide sequences in the sample specify the same CDR3. The chain carries TRBV27 and TRBJ2-7; D remains ambiguous. Trimming left V 3 bases short and J 2 bases short, with 8 bases between. Germline V gives CDR1 MNHEY, CDR2 SMNVEV (reference sequence). This CDR3 has 13 amino acids. CDR3 sequence (DNA): TGTGCCAGCAGTTTGGGCAGCACCTACGAGCAGTACTTC. Encoded protein: CASSLGSTYEQYF.

The table lists this clone with a count of one. This chain connects TRBV7-9 to TRBJ2-5, with TRBD2 identical over 8 bases. There are 14 residues in the CDR3. V lost 3 bases, J lost 5 bases, and 5 bases stayed unmatched. CDR1 is SEHNR, CDR2 FQNEAQ, per germline (reference sequence). In DNA, the CDR3 is TGTGCCAGCAGCTTGACGGGGGGGGGTGAGACCCAGTACTTC. Residues: CASSLTGGGETQYF.

The V gene is TRBV29-1, the J gene TRBJ2-1; D might be TRBD1 (5 bases). CDR1 and CDR2 (germline): SQVTM, ANQGSEA. The CDR3 is 12 amino acids. Trimming took off 5 bases at V and 8 bases at J, with 13 bases between the two ends. The CDR3 is CSVSRADYEQFF. The CDR3, as DNA: TGCAGCGTTTCCAGGGCCGATTATGAGCAGTTCTTC.

This sequence joins TRBV5-1 and TRBJ1-2; 8 bases fit TRBD1. V lost 0 bases to trimming and J lost 7 bases; unmatched junction nucleotides: 8. Germline V gene sequence: CDR1 SGHRS, CDR2 YFSETQ. The CDR3 is 15 residues long. The CDR3 nucleotides are TGCGCCAGCAGCTTGGTCCTACAGGGGGACCGTGGCTACACCTTC. It translates to CASSLVLQGDRGYTF.

V and J are TRBV10-3 and TRBJ2-7; D possibly corresponds to TRBD2 (5 bases). V lost 4 bases and J 5 bases, leaving 6 bases between the germline ends. The CDR3 totals 11 residues. CDR1 is ENHRY and CDR2 is SYGVKD in the germline V gene. The CDR3 here is CAISARDEQYF. As DNA, the CDR3 is TGTGCCATCAGTGCGAGGGACGAGCAGTACTTC.

Of note for this clone: An end of the junction differs from the germline gene, which may be a read error. The CDR3 loop is CASSSLGSLYDYTF. Here the CDR3 DNA reads TGTGCCAGCAGCTCCCTAGGGAGTCTCTATGACTACACCTTC. This chain connects TRBV5-6 to TRBJ1-2; D gene unclear. CDR1 is SGHDT, CDR2 YYEEEE, per germline. The CDR3 has 14 amino acids.

The rearrangement uses TRBV6-5 and TRBJ2-3, with 8 bases lining up with TRBD2. Trimming at V came to 5 bases and at J to 4 bases, leaving 8 bases not matched to a gene. Germline CDR1 reads MNHEY; CDR2 reads SVGAGI. The CDR3 runs 15 residues. CDR3 nucleotides: TGTGCCAGCAGTCTTACTATGACTAGCGCAGATACGCAGTATTTT. It translates to CASSLTMTSADTQYF.

The chain carries TRBV4-2 and TRBJ2-2; D unresolved. V shed 1 base and J shed 2 bases, with 11 bases lying between them. Germline CDR1 reads LGHNA; CDR2 reads YNFKEQ. The CDR3 runs to 16 residues. The CDR3 bases are TGTGCCAGCAGCCAAGTTATTCCGGTAAACACCGGGGAGCTGTTTTTT. Translation gives CASSQVIPVNTGELFF.

The rearrangement joins TRBV7-9 to TRBJ2-7; 7 bases are a match to TRBD1. Germline-derived CDR1 and CDR2 are SEHNR and FQNEAQ (reference sequence). CDR3 length: 15 residues. The V and J ends lost 4 bases and 0 bases, in that order; junction bases with no gene match: 6. The CDR3 DNA is TGTGCCAGCAGCTCAGGGACAGCACTCTCCTACGAGCAGTACTTC. Encoded protein: CASSSGTALSYEQYF.

This chain connects TRBV6-6 to TRBJ2-1; 9 positions agree with TRBD2. Germline-derived CDR1 and CDR2 are MNHNY and SVGAGI (reference sequence). Trimming took 5 bases from V and 2 from J; bases not matched to a gene: 4. The CDR3 sequence is 15 residues long. Here the CDR3 reads CASSAGTSPYNEQFF. For the CDR3, the DNA is TGTGCCAGCAGTGCCGGGACTAGCCCCTACAATGAGCAGTTCTTC.

The chain joins TRBV30 to TRBJ1-2; D is unclear. The CDR3 covers 13 residues. Deletions cut 0 bases from V and 8 bases from J, with 13 bases between. Germline V lookup: CDR1 GTSNPN, CDR2 SVGIG (reference sequence). CDR3 residues: CAWSVVSGWGYTF. The CDR3 nucleotides read TGTGCCTGGAGTGTGGTATCCGGGTGGGGCTACACCTTC.

This chain links TRBV5-4 with TRBJ2-2, with 10 bases aligning to TRBD2. Germline V gene data show CDR1 as SGHNT and CDR2 as YYREEE (reference sequence). The V gene end was trimmed by 4 bases and the J gene end by 0 bases; junction bases not matched to a gene: 3. CDR3 length: 16 amino acids. The CDR3 loop reads CASSPGLAANTGELFF. CDR3 nucleotides: TGTGCCAGCAGCCCCGGACTAGCGGCGAACACCGGGGAGCTGTTTTTT.

The chain recombines TRBV27 with TRBJ2-7; D perhaps matches TRBD2 (6 bases). This CDR3 spans 13 amino acids. Trimming shortened V by 3 bases and J by 3 bases, and 9 bases separated the two germline ends. CDR1 and CDR2 (germline): MNHEY, SMNVEV (reference sequence). Written as DNA, the CDR3 is TGTGCCAGCAGTTTGTTGGGAGGCTACGAGCAGTACTTC. Amino acids: CASSLLGGYEQYF.

This rearrangement joins TRBV7-9 to TRBJ2-7; no clear D gene. The CDR3 spans 12 residues. The germline CDR1 and CDR2 sequences are SEHNR and FQNEAQ (reference sequence). V was pared by 3 bases and J by 1 base, with 4 bases between. CDR3 protein: CASSFSSYEQYF. CDR3 DNA sequence: TGTGCCAGCAGCTTTTCGTCCTACGAGCAGTACTTC.

V is TRBV7-9 and J is TRBJ2-5; 10 bases fit TRBD1. The germline gives CDR1 SEHNR, CDR2 FQNEAQ (reference sequence). J was trimmed by 3 bases and V by 5 bases; bases with no gene match: 6. The length of the CDR3 is 15 residues. This CDR3 is CASSPDRGLEETQYF. DNA for the CDR3: TGTGCCAGCAGCCCAGACAGGGGGCTGGAAGAGACCCAGTACTTC.

The rearrangement links TRBV28 to TRBJ2-5, with D maybe TRBD1 (5 bases). This CDR3 has 16 amino acids. Trimming pared 4 bases from V and 2 bases from J, leaving 17 bases between. Germline V lookup: CDR1 MDHEN, CDR2 SYDVKM. The CDR3 DNA sequence: TGTGCCAGCAGTTCCCCGAAACCAACAGGACAAGAGACCCAGTACTTC. Residues: CASSSPKPTGQETQYF.

The rearrangement joins TRBV29-1 to TRBJ1-1; 10 nucleotides line up with TRBD1. Germline assignment: CDR1 SQVTM and CDR2 ANQGSEA. The V segment lost 7 bases and the J segment 7 bases; nucleotides outside the gene matches: 6. The CDR3 runs to 12 residues. This CDR3 reads CSASDRGVEAFF. In DNA form, the CDR3 reads TGCAGCGCCTCGGACAGGGGGGTTGAAGCTTTCTTT.

The chain carries TRBV12-5 and TRBJ2-5; 7 positions agree with TRBD1. The ends lost 1 base at V and 3 bases at J; junction bases unmatched: 8. Germline-derived CDR1 and CDR2 are LGHNT and FRNRAP. This CDR3 comprises 16 residues. In DNA form, the CDR3 reads TGTGCTAGTGGTTTGGCACTACAGGGGTTGGAAGAGACCCAGTACTTC. Its protein is CASGLALQGLEETQYF.

J is TRBJ2-1 and V is TRBV25-1; TRBD2 agrees at 9 bases. J was trimmed by 6 bases and V by 4 bases; bases with no gene match: 4. The CDR3 spans 14 residues. Germline V CDR1 and CDR2: MGHDK, SYGVNS. The CDR3 sequence: CASSVAGGINEQFF. The CDR3 nucleotides are TGTGCCAGCAGTGTTGCGGGAGGGATCAATGAGCAGTTCTTC.

The J gene is TRBJ2-1, the V gene TRBV4-1; tentative D call: TRBD2 (6 bases). The germline V gene has CDR1 MGHRA and CDR2 YSYEKL. The CDR3 is 19 residues long. The ends were cut back, 0 bases at V and 0 bases at J, with 18 bases in the middle. CDR3 region: CASSQDPSGVSSSYNEQFF. CDR3 nucleotide sequence: TGCGCCAGCAGCCAAGATCCGTCGGGGGTTTCCAGCTCCTACAATGAGCAGTTCTTC.